Below, one T cell receptor beta chain is given with its context. Antigen: not known. The data originate from a study of blood T cells in healthy people across ages. The CDR3 extends over 16 amino acids. Per the germline V gene, CDR1 is DFQATT and CDR2 is SNEGSKA (reference sequence). Trimming removed 4 bases at V and 4 bases at J, with 20 bases between. A J-beta primer mix and a sample-barcoded 5' primer were used in a second PCR of about 7 to 11 cycles. The study obtained at least 3 million CDR3-containing paired-end reads from every sample. Each CDR3 protein gets one entry after TCRdb re-called the 5' RACE reads with MiXCR. Among about 970,000 distinct CDR3 sequences listed, approximately 50% were seen once. Findings and limits, study-wide: With donor CMV status unknown, expanded clonotype changes were possibly confounded. Observed TCR beta diversity per million T cells went down as age went up. This fall followed a roughly linear course with age. Leaving the PBMCs unsorted stopped any conclusive comparison of naive versus antigen-experienced cells.

This TCR derives from a woman aged 55-69 years in good health. This sequence joins TRBV20-1 and TRBJ1-5, with D hard to call. Sample: blood. The CDR3 DNA reads as TGCAGTGCTATAGAGCCCCGGGCAGCTAATAATCAGCCCCAGCATTTT. As protein: CSAIEPRAANNQPQHF.